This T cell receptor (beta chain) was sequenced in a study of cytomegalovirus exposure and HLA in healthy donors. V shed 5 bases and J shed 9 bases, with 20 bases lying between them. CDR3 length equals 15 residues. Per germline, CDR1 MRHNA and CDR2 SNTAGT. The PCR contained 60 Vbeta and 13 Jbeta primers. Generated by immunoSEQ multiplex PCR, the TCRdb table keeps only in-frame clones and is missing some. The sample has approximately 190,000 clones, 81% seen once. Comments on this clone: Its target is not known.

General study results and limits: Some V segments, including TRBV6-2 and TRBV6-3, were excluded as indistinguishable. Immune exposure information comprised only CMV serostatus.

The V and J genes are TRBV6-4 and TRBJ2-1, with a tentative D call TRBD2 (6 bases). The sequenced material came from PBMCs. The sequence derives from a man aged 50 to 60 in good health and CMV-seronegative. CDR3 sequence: CASSTSEGALSEQFF. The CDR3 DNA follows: TGTGCCAGCAGTACCTCGGAGGGTGCTCTCAGTGAGCAGTTCTTC.